Shown below are 3 T cell receptor beta chains from a single sample sequenced in a study of T cells in Graves' hyperthyroidism and ophthalmopathy. What was amplified from RNA transcripts were TCR beta CDR3 regions. An initial round of RT-PCR targeting the TCR CDR3 relied on the HTBI primer set. TCRdb re-derived calls from the multiplex PCR reads in MiXCR, one entry per CDR3 protein. The data show roughly 570,000 distinct CDR3 sequences, 46% seen once. Specimen: peripheral blood or thyroid tissue (not recorded which). The receptors were gathered from a woman younger than 35 with Graves' hyperthyroidism.

The V and J genes are TRBV7-2 and TRBJ1-1; possibly TRBD1 for D (6 bases). V shed 11 bases and J shed 0 bases, with 16 bases lying between them. This CDR3 is 14 amino acids long. Germline assignment: CDR1 SGHTA and CDR2 FQGNSA. Here the CDR3 reads CAWTPGTMNTEAFF. The CDR3 DNA follows: TGTGCCTGGACCCCAGGGACAATGAACACTGAAGCTTTCTTT. The variable domain in full, with the rest retrieved from reference TRBV7-2 and TRBJ1-1, is GAGVSQSPSNKVTEKGKDVELRCDPISGHTALYWYRQSLGQGLEFLIYFQGNSAPDKSGLPSDRFSAERTGGSVSTLTIQRTQQEDSAVYLCAWTPGTMNTEAFFGQGTRLTVV.

This clonotype was observed at least ten times. The chain couples TRBV10-2 to TRBJ1-5; no clear D. The CDR3 totals 14 residues. Germline CDR1 WSHSY, CDR2 SAAADI. Trimming left V 9 bases short and J 0 bases short, with 12 bases between. DNA for the CDR3: TGCGCCAGTCGGACTGGGGATAGCAATCAGCCCCAGCATTTT. Protein product: CASRTGDSNQPQHF.

The chain uses TRBV10-3 and TRBJ1-2; possible D gene TRBD1, 5 bases. The germline CDR1 and CDR2 sequences are ENHRY and SYGVKD. Trimming took off 3 bases at V and 3 bases at J, with 20 bases between the two ends. CDR3 size: 17 residues. The CDR3 region has the DNA TGTGCCATCAGTGATTCCCGACGGGGGGGAGGGGACTATGGCTACACCTTC. Amino acid sequence: CAISDSRRGGGDYGYTF.